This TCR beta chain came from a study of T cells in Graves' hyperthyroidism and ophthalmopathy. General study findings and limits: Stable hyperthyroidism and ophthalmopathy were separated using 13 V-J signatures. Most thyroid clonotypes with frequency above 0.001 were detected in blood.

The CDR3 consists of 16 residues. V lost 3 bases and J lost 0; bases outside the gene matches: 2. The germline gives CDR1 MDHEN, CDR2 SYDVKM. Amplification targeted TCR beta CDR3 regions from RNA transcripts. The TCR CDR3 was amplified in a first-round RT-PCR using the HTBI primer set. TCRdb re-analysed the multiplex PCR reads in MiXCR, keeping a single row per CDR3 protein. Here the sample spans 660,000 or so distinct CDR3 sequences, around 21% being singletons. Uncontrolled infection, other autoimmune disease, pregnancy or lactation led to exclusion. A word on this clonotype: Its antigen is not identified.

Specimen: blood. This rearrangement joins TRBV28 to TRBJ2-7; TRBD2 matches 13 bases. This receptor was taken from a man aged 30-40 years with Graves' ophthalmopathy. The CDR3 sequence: CASSFGLAGDSYEQYF. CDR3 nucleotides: TGTGCCAGCAGTTTCGGACTAGCGGGGGACTCCTACGAGCAGTACTTC.